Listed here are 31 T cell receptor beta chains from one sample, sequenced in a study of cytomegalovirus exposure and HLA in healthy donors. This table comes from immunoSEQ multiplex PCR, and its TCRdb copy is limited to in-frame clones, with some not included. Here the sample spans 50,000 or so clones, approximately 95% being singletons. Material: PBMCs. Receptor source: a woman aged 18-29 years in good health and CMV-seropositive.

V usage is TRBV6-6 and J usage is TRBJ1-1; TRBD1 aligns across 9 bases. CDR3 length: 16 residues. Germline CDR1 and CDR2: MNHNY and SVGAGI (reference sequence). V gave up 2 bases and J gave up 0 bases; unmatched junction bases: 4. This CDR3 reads CASSYKGQGMNTEAFF. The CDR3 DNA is TGTGCCAGCAGTTACAAAGGACAGGGGATGAACACTGAAGCTTTCTTT.

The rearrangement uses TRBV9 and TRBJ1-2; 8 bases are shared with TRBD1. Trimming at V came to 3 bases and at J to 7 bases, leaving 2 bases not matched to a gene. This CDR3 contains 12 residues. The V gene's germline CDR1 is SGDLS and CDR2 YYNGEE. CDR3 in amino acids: CASSAGGPGYTF. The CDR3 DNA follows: TGTGCCAGCAGCGCAGGGGGCCCTGGCTACACCTTC.

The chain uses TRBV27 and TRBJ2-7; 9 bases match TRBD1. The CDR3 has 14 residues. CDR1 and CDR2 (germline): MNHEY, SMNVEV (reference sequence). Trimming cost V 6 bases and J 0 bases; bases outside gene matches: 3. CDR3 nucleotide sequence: TGTGCCAGCAGCGGACAGGGGTCCTCCTACGAGCAGTACTTC. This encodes CASSGQGSSYEQYF.

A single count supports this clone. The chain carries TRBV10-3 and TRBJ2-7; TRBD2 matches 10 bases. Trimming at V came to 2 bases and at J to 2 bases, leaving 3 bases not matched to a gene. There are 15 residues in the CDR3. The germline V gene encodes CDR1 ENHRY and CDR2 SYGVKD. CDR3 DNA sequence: TGTGCCATCAGTGAGGCTAGCGGGAGCACCTACGAGCAGTACTTC. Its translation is CAISEASGSTYEQYF.

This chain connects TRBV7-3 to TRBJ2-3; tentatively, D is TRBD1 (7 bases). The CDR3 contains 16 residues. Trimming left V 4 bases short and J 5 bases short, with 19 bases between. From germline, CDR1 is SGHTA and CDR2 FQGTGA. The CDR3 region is CASSWGAGGSQDTQYF. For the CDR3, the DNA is TGTGCCAGCAGCTGGGGGGCAGGGGGAAGTCAAGATACGCAGTATTTT.

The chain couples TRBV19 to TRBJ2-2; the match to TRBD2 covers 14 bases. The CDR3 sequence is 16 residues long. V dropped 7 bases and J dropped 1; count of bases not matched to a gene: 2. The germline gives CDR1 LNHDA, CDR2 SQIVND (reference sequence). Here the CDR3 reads CASKGLAGVNTGELFF. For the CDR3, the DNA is TGTGCCAGTAAGGGACTAGCGGGAGTGAACACCGGGGAGCTGTTTTTT.

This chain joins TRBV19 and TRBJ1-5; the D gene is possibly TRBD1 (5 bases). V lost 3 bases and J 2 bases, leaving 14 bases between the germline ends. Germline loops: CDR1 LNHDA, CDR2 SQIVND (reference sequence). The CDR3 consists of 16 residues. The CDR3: CASSMVPRAGNQPQHF. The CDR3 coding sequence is TGTGCCAGTAGTATGGTTCCCAGGGCTGGCAATCAGCCCCAGCATTTT.

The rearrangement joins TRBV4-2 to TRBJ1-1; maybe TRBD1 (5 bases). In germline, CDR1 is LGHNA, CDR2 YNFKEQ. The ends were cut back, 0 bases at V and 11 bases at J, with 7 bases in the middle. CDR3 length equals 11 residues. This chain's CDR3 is CASSQDRVAFF. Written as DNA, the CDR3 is TGTGCCAGCAGCCAAGACAGGGTTGCTTTCTTT.

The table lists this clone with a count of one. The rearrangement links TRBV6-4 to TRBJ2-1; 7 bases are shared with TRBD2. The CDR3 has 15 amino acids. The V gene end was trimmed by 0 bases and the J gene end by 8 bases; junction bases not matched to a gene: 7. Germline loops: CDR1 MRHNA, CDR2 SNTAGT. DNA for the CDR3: TGTGCCAGCAGTGACTCGAGGGAGGGCCAGGATGAGCAGTTCTTC. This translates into CASSDSREGQDEQFF.

The CDR3 nucleotides are TGTGCCAGCAGAAGGACTGCCATCAATGAGCAGTTCTTC. It is translated as CASRRTAINEQFF. The rearrangement links TRBV2 to TRBJ2-1, with D possibly being TRBD2 (5 bases). The CDR3 is 13 amino acids. Per the germline V gene, CDR1 is SNHLY and CDR2 is FYNNEI. The V and J ends lost 6 bases and 6 bases respectively, with 12 bases between them.

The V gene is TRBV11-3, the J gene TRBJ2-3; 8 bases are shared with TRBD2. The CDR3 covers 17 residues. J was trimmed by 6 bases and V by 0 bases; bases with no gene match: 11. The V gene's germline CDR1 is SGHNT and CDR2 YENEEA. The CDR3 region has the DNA TGTGCCAGCAGCTTAGACTCTTCAGCGGGGGCCCTGGATACGCAGTATTTT. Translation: CASSLDSSAGALDTQYF.

This CDR3 reads CASSVYGERSTEAFF. The CDR3 DNA reads TGTGCCAGCAGTGTTTACGGGGAACGTTCCACTGAAGCTTTCTTT. The V gene is TRBV28, the J gene TRBJ1-1, with no clear D. The CDR3 length is 15 residues. The V end lost 5 bases, the J end lost 4 bases, and 17 bases lay between the germline ends. Germline V gives CDR1 MDHEN, CDR2 SYDVKM.

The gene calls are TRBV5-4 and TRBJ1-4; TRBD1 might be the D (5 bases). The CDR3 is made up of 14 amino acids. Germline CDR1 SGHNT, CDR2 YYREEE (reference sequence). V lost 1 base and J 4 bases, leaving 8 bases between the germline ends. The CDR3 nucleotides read TGTGCCAGCAGCTTGAAGACAGATAATGAAAAACTGTTTTTT. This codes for CASSLKTDNEKLFF.

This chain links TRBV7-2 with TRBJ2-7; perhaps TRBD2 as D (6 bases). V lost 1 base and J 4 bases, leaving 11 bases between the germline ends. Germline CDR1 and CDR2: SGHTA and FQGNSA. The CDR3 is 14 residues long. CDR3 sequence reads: CASSLGDSIYEQYF. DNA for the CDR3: TGTGCCAGCAGCTTAGGGGACTCTATTTACGAGCAGTACTTC.

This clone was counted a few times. The CDR3 nucleotides read TGCGCCAGCAGCCAAGCCCTTCAGGGCGACTATGGCTACACCTTC. Amino acids: CASSQALQGDYGYTF. J is TRBJ1-2 and V is TRBV4-3; tentative D call: TRBD1 (5 bases). CDR3 length: 15 residues. V was pared by 1 base and J by 3 bases, with 12 bases between. Germline V gives CDR1 LGHNA, CDR2 YSLEER.

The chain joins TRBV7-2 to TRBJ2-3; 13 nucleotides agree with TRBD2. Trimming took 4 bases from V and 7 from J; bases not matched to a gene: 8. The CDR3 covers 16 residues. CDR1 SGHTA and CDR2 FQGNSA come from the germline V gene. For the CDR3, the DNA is TGTGCCAGCAGCTCCAGGACTAGCGGGAGATTTAATACGCAGTATTTT. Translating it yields CASSSRTSGRFNTQYF.

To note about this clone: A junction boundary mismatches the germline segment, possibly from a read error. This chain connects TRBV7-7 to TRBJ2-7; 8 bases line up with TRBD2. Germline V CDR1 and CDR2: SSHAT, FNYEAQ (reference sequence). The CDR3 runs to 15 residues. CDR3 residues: CASSLASGSGYEQYF. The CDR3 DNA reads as TGTGCTAGCAGCTTAGCGAGCGGGAGCGGATACGAGCAGTACTTC.

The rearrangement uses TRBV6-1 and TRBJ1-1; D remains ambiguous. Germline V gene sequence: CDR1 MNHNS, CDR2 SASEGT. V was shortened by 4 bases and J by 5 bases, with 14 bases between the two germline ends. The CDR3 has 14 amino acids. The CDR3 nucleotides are TGTGCCAGCAGTGTTTCAATGAGTGTAACTGAAGCTTTCTTT. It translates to CASSVSMSVTEAFF.

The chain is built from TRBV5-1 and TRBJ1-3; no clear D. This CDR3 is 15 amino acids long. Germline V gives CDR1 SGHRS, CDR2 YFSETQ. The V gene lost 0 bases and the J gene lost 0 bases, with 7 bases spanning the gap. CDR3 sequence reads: CASSLVGYSGNTIYF. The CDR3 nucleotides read TGCGCCAGCAGCTTGGTCGGGTACTCTGGAAACACCATATATTTT.

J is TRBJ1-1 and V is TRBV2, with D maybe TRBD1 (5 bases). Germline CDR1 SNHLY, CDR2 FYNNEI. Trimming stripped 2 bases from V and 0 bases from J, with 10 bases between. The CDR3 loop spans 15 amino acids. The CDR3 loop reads CASSERQPMNTEAFF. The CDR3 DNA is TGTGCCAGCAGTGAAAGACAGCCCATGAACACTGAAGCTTTCTTT.

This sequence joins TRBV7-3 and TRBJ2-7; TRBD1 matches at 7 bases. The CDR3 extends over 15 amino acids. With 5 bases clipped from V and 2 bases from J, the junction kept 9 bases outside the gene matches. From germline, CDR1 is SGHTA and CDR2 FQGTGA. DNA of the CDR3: TGTGCCAGCAGCCCCTCCGGGACAGATCCCTACGAGCAGTACTTC. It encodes CASSPSGTDPYEQYF.

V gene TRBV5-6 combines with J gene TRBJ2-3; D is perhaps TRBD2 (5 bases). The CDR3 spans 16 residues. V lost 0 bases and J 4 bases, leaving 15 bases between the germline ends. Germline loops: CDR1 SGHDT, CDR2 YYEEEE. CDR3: CASSLALPYGADTQYF. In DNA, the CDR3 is TGTGCCAGCAGCTTGGCCTTACCATACGGGGCAGATACGCAGTATTTT.

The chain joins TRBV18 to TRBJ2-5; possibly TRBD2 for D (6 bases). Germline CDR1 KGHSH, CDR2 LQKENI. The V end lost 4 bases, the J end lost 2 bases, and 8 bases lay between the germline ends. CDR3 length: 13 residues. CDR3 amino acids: CASSRGLQETQYF. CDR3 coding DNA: TGTGCCAGCTCACGGGGACTTCAAGAGACCCAGTACTTC.

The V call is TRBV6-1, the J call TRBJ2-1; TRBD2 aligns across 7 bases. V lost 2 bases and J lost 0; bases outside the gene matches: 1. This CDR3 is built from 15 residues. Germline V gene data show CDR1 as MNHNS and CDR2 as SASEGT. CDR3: CASSEPGGSYNEQFF. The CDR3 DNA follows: TGTGCCAGCAGTGAACCGGGGGGCTCCTACAATGAGCAGTTCTTC.

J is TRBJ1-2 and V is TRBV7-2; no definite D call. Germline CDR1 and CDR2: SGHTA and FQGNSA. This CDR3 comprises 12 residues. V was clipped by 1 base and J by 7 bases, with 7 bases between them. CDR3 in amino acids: CASSLVGVGYTF. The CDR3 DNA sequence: TGTGCCAGCAGCTTAGTGGGCGTTGGCTACACCTTC.

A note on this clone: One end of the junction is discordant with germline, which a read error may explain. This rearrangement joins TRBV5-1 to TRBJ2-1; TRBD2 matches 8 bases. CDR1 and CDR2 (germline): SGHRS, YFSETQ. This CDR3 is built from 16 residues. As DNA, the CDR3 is TGCGCCAGCAGCTTGGCAGCGGGAGCCTCCCACAATGAGCAGTTCTTC. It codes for CASSLAAGASHNEQFF.

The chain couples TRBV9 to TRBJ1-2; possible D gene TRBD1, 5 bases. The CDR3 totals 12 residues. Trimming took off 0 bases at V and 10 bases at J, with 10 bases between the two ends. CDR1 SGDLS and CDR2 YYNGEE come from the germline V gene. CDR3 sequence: CASSVVAGIYTF. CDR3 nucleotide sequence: TGTGCCAGCAGCGTAGTAGCAGGGATCTACACCTTC.

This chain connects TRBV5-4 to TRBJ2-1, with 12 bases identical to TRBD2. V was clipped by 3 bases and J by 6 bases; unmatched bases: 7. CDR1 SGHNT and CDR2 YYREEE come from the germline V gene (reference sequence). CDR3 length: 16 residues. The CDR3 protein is CASSSLLAGGLNEQFF. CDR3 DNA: TGTGCCAGCAGCTCGTTGCTAGCGGGAGGGCTCAATGAGCAGTTCTTC.

DNA of the CDR3: TGCGCCAGCAGACGAGCGGGAGGTGGAAATACGCAGTATTTT. Protein product: CASRRAGGGNTQYF. The V and J genes are TRBV4-1 and TRBJ2-3; TRBD2 agrees at 9 bases. This CDR3 comprises 14 residues. Looked up from germline, CDR1 is MGHRA and CDR2 is YSYEKL. J lost 7 bases, V lost 6 bases, and 8 bases had no gene match.

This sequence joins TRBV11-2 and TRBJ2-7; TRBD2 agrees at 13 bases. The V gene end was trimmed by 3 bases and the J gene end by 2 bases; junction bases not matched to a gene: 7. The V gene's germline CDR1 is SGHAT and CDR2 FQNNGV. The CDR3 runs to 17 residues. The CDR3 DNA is TGTGCCAGCAGCTTCACGGAAGGACTAGCGGGAGCCTACGAGCAGTACTTC. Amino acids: CASSFTEGLAGAYEQYF.

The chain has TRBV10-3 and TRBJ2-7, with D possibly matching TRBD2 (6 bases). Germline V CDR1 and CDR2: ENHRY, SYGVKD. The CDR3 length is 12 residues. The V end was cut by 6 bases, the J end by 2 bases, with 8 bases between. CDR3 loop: CAIRGGTYEQYF. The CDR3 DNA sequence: TGTGCCATCAGGGGCGGGACCTACGAGCAGTACTTC.